The sequence of this T cell receptor (beta chain) was determined in a study of control samples from healthy donors and cancer patients. V was clipped by 5 bases and J by 1 base, with 14 bases between them. This CDR3 has 14 amino acids. Germline V gives CDR1 GTSNPN, CDR2 SVGIG (reference sequence). The table came from immunoSEQ multiplex PCR; TCRdb's copy has only in-frame clones and leaves some out. Among some 22,000 clones listed, roughly 85% were seen once. The specimen was PBMCs. The TCR sequence derives from a man between 60 and 70 years old with head and neck cancer. V usage is TRBV30 and J usage is TRBJ1-1, with D hard to call. The CDR3 is CAWGSWWRNTEAFF. Here the CDR3 DNA reads TGTGCCTGGGGATCATGGTGGAGGAACACTGAAGCTTTCTTT.